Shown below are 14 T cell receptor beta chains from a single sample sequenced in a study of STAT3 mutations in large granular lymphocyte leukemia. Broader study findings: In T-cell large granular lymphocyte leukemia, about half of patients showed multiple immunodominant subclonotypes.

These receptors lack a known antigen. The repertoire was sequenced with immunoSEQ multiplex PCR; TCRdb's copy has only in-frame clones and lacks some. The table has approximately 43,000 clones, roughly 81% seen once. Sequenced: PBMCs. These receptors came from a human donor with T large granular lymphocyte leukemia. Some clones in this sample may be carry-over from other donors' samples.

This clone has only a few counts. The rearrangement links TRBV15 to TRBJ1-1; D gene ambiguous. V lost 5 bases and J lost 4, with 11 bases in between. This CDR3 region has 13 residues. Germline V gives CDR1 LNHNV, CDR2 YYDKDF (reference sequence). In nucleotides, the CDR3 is TGTGCCACCAGCCCGGGGTGGGGCACTGAAGCTTTCTTT. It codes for CATSPGWGTEAFF.

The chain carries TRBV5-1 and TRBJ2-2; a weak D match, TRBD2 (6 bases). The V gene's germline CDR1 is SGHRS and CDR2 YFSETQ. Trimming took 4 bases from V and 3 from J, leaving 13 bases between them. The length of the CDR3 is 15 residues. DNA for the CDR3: TGCGCCAGCAGCCCCCCGGGACTCCACACCGGGGAGCTGTTTTTT. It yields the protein CASSPPGLHTGELFF. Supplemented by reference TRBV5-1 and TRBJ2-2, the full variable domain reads KAGVTQTPRYLIKTRGQQVTLSCSPISGHRSVSWYQQTPGQGLQFLFEYFSETQRNKGNFPGRFSGRQFSNSRSEMNVSTLELGDSALYLCASSPPGLHTGELFFGEGSRLTVL.

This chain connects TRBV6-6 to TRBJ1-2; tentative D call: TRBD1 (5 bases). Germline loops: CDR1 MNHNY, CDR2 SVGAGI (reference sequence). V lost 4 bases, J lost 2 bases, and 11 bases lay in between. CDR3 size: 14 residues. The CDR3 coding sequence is TGTGCCAGCAGTTCCGAAGGGGTAAACTATGGCTACACCTTC. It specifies CASSSEGVNYGYTF.

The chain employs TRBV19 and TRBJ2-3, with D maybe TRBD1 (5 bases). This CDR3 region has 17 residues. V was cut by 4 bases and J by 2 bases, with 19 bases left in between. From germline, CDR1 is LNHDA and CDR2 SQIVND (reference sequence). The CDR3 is CASSSGAVSSATDTQYF. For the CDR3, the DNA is TGTGCCAGTAGTAGTGGGGCGGTCTCTTCGGCCACAGATACGCAGTATTTT.

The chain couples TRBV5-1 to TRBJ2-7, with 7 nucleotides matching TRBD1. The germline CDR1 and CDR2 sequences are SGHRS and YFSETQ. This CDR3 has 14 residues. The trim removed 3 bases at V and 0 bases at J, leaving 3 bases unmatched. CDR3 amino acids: CASSSRTGSYEQYF. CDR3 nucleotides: TGCGCCAGCAGCTCCCGGACAGGCTCCTACGAGCAGTACTTC.

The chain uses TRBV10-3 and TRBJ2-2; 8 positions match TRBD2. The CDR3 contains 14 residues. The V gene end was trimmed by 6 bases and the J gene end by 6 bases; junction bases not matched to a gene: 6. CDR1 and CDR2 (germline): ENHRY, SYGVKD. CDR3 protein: CAISGGAGSGELFF. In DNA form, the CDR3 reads TGTGCCATCAGCGGGGGGGCCGGATCCGGGGAGCTGTTTTTT.

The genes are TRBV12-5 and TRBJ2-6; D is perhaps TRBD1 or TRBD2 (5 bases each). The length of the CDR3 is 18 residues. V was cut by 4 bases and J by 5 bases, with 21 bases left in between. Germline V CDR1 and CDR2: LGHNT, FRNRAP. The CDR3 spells CASGWGNAGQSRANVLTF. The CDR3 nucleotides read TGTGCTAGTGGTTGGGGGAATGCAGGACAAAGTCGGGCCAACGTCCTGACTTTC.

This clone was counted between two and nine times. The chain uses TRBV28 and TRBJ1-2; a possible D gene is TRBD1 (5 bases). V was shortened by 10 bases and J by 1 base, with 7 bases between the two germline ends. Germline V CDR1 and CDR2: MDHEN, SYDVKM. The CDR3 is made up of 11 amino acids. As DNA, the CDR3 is TGTGCCACCAGGGTTAACTATGGCTACACCTTC. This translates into CATRVNYGYTF.

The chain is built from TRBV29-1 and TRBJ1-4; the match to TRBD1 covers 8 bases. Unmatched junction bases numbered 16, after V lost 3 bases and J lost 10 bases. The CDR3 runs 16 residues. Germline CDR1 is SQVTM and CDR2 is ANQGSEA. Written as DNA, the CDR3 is TGCAGCGTTGAGGCCGGACAGGGCGGAGAGCATGGAAAACTGTTTTTT. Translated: CSVEAGQGGEHGKLFF.

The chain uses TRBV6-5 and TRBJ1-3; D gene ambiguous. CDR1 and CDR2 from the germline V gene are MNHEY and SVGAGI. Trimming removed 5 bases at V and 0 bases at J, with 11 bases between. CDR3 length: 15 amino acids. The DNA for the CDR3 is TGTGCCAGCAGTCCTGGGTCGTCCTCTGGAAACACCATATATTTT. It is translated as CASSPGSSSGNTIYF.

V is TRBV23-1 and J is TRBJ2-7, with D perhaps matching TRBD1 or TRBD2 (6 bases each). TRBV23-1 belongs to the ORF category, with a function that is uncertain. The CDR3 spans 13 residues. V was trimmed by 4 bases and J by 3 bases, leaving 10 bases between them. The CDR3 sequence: CASSLGGFYEQYF. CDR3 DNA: TGCGCCAGCAGTCTCGGGGGCTTCTACGAGCAGTACTTC.

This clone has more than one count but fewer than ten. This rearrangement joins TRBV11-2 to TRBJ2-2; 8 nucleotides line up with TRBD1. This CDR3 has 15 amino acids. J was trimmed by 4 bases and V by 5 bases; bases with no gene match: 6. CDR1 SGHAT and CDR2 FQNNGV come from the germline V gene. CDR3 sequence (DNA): TGTGCCAGCAGCCGGCGGACAGGGAGCACCGGGGAGCTGTTTTTT. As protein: CASSRRTGSTGELFF.

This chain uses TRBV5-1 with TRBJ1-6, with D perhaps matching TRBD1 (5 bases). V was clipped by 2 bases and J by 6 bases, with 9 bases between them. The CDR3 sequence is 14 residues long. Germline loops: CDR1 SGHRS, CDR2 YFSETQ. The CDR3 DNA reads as TGCGCCAGCAGCTTAGAGGGACTTAATTCACCCCTCCACTTT. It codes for CASSLEGLNSPLHF.

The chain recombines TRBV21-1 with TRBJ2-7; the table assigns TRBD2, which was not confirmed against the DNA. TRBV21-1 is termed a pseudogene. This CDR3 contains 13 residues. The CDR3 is CASRAKNGGEQYV. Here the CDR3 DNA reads TGTGCCAGCAGGGCAAAGAACGGAGGTGAGCAGTACGTC.